These T cell receptor beta chains were read from a single sample in a study of blood T cells in healthy people across ages. TCRdb passed the 5' RACE reads through MiXCR, listing each CDR3 protein once. The sample lists fewer than 750,000 distinct CDR3 sequences, 52% occurring once. Sequences were obtained from blood. The receptors shown here come from a woman older than 75 in good health. The CDR3 runs from the conserved cysteine through the conserved F or W. Clone sizes are given selectively: once, few, many, or a class where the clone is expanded.

j_call: TRBJ2-5
clone_size: .
v_call: TRBV28
cdr3_aa: CASSCGSLETQYF

j_call: TRBJ2-7
clone_size: many
v_call: TRBV29-1
cdr3_aa: CSVAISYEQYF

j_call: .
clone_size: .
v_call: TRBV20-1
cdr3_aa: CSTIRPGGLYEQYF

j_call: TRBJ2-1
clone_size: many
v_call: TRBV5-1
cdr3_aa: CASSWEVYNEQFF

j_call: TRBJ2-5
clone_size: .
v_call: TRBV14
cdr3_aa: CASALGQTQETQYF

j_call: TRBJ2-7
clone_size: .
v_call: TRBV6-2/TRBV6-3
cdr3_aa: CASSYGGSEQYF

j_call: TRBJ1-5
clone_size: few
v_call: TRBV6-2/TRBV6-3
cdr3_aa: CASSYYVDQPQHF

j_call: TRBJ1-4
clone_size: .
v_call: TRBV4-1
cdr3_aa: CASSQGPGTTNEKLFF

j_call: TRBJ2-1
clone_size: many
v_call: TRBV12-3/TRBV12-4
cdr3_aa: CASTRTSSGNEQFF

j_call: TRBJ2-3
clone_size: many
v_call: TRBV12-3/TRBV12-4
cdr3_aa: CASSLPVGADTQYF

j_call: TRBJ2-5
clone_size: few
v_call: TRBV12-3/TRBV12-4
cdr3_aa: CASRTGSGEETQYF

j_call: TRBJ2-7
clone_size: few
v_call: TRBV5-1
cdr3_aa: CASSLGAEGNEQYF

j_call: TRBJ2-7
clone_size: many
v_call: TRBV12-3/TRBV12-4
cdr3_aa: CASSFRSGRSYEQYF

j_call: TRBJ2-1
clone_size: .
v_call: TRBV20-1
cdr3_aa: CSANRGSEQFF

j_call: TRBJ2-1
clone_size: .
v_call: TRBV3-1
cdr3_aa: CASSPLVRDNEQFF

j_call: TRBJ2-7
clone_size: .
v_call: TRBV12-3/TRBV12-4
cdr3_aa: CASSLVYRSYEQYF

j_call: TRBJ2-2
clone_size: once
v_call: TRBV4-1
cdr3_aa: CASSLNPGLAGASTGELFF

j_call: TRBJ2-1
clone_size: .
v_call: TRBV30
cdr3_aa: CAWSGHEQFF

j_call: TRBJ2-1
clone_size: .
v_call: TRBV20-1
cdr3_aa: CSGLRVTSSNEQFF

j_call: TRBJ2-1
clone_size: many
v_call: TRBV7-3
cdr3_aa: CASSRRVGVDRNEQFF

j_call: TRBJ2-5
clone_size: .
v_call: TRBV10-3
cdr3_aa: CAISERGTGLMGAQYF

j_call: TRBJ1-1
clone_size: .
v_call: TRBV13
cdr3_aa: CASLRDGGMEAFF

j_call: TRBJ2-7
clone_size: many
v_call: TRBV2
cdr3_aa: CASSMRLAAYEQYF

j_call: TRBJ2-7
clone_size: .
v_call: TRBV28
cdr3_aa: CASSTPDSGYEQYF

j_call: TRBJ2-5
clone_size: many
v_call: TRBV29-1
cdr3_aa: CSGRRAAETQYF

j_call: TRBJ1-5
clone_size: .
v_call: TRBV28
cdr3_aa: CASSLDVPDQPQHF

j_call: TRBJ1-1
clone_size: .
v_call: TRBV6-5
cdr3_aa: CASSYWTGERAFF

j_call: TRBJ2-2
clone_size: few
v_call: TRBV10-3
cdr3_aa: CAISESKDIYTGELFF

j_call: TRBJ2-7
clone_size: .
v_call: TRBV20-1
cdr3_aa: CSARDPGQGRQQYF

j_call: TRBJ2-5
clone_size: .
v_call: TRBV20-1
cdr3_aa: CSAYRTSGSAWGKETQYF

j_call: TRBJ2-7
clone_size: .
v_call: TRBV6-1
cdr3_aa: CASWEGLSYEQYF

j_call: TRBJ2-1
clone_size: few
v_call: TRBV7-6
cdr3_aa: CASSFRVLNEQFF

j_call: TRBJ1-2
clone_size: .
v_call: TRBV18
cdr3_aa: CASSPQTGANYGYTF

j_call: TRBJ1-5
clone_size: few
v_call: TRBV7-9
cdr3_aa: CASRDDRADQPQHF

j_call: TRBJ2-1
clone_size: many
v_call: TRBV5-8
cdr3_aa: CASGAGVYNEQFF

j_call: TRBJ2-1
clone_size: .
v_call: TRBV5-1
cdr3_aa: CASSGDKYNVQFF

j_call: TRBJ1-1
clone_size: .
v_call: TRBV10-3
cdr3_aa: CAISELGQNTEAFF

j_call: TRBJ2-3
clone_size: few
v_call: TRBV3-1
cdr3_aa: CASSHPRLGADTQYF

j_call: TRBJ1-2
clone_size: .
v_call: TRBV3-1
cdr3_aa: CASSTGGTYGYTF

j_call: TRBJ2-5
clone_size: .
v_call: TRBV9
cdr3_aa: CASSVETSSETQYF

j_call: TRBJ2-7
clone_size: many
v_call: TRBV15
cdr3_aa: CATSLSGRFSYEQYF

j_call: TRBJ2-4
clone_size: .
v_call: TRBV3-1
cdr3_aa: CASSQVAGGENIQYF

j_call: TRBJ2-4
clone_size: .
v_call: TRBV20-1
cdr3_aa: CSALGGGVAKNIQYF

j_call: TRBJ2-7
clone_size: .
v_call: TRBV5-1
cdr3_aa: CASSISGSSHEQYF

j_call: TRBJ2-7
clone_size: few
v_call: TRBV4-2
cdr3_aa: CASSQDWGSSYEQYF

j_call: TRBJ2-1
clone_size: .
v_call: TRBV6-1
cdr3_aa: CASSDLGQTINEQFF